The sequence of this T cell receptor (beta chain) was determined in a study of OX40 agonist ivuxolimab in advanced cancers. The overall study: Melanoma, hepatocellular carcinoma, head and neck or renal cell cancer occurred in dose-escalation patients. Aged about 20 to 80 with a mean of 60 years, they were less than 90% male. Whole-study results and caveats: Doses of 0.1 to 3.0 mg/kg were accompanied by clonal expansion of CD4+ and CD8+ blood T cells by week 6.

The CDR3 totals 13 residues. Germline-derived CDR1 and CDR2 are SGDLS and YYNGEE. Trimming shortened V by 5 bases and J by 6 bases, and 15 bases separated the two germline ends. Method: immunoSEQ multiplex PCR; TCRdb's copy keeps in-frame clones and lacks some. The repertoire holds 40,000 or so clones, approximately 90% seen once, with roughly 21% in the top ten. A word on this clone: Its antigen is unidentified.

The chain couples TRBV9 to TRBJ2-7; D is possibly TRBD2 (6 bases). This clonotype was sampled from an adult with an advanced solid tumor such as melanoma, head and neck, liver or kidney cancer. Specimen: CD4+ or CD8+ T cells sorted from blood, collected in a trial of the OX40 agonist ivuxolimab. CDR3 residues: CASSGTDGGEQYF. As DNA, the CDR3 is TGTGCCAGCAGTGGGACTGACGGAGGCGAGCAGTACTTC.